Described below is a single T cell receptor beta chain sequence and its context. Since a much larger clone is just one base distant, this may be a read error. This sample was taken from a study of breast tumors, draining lymph nodes, adjacent tissues. Breast cancer patients provided tissue from their axillary draining lymph nodes. Germline CDR1 and CDR2: LGHDT and YNNKEL (reference sequence). The CDR3 has 16 residues. TCRdb independently ran MiXCR on the multiplex PCR reads; one entry per CDR3 protein. The profile shows around 300,000 distinct CDR3 sequences, under 35% of them singletons. The TCR comes from a female donor with breast cancer. Some clones in this sample may be carry-over from other donors' samples. The chain uses TRBV3-1 and TRBJ1-6, with 7 bases lining up with TRBD1. Sequenced material: axillary lymph node tissue. As DNA, the CDR3 is TGTGCCAGCAGCCAAGGACCAGGGGGATATAATGCACCCCTCCACTTT. It yields the protein CASSQGPGGYNAPLHF.